This TCR beta chain was identified during a study of shared clonotypes between healthy human individuals. Study-wide context: The cohort comprised a couple of women and a few men. Their ages spanned 18 to 49 years.

TCRdb's copy holds only in-frame clones and misses some; the assay was immunoSEQ multiplex PCR. The sample holds 2,100,000 or so clones, 95% seen once. Notes on this clone: This same CDR3 is encoded by further DNA sequences in the sample.

V lost 0 bases, J lost 1 base, and 7 bases lay in between. The CDR3 is 15 residues long. Germline V gene lookup returns CDR1 LGHNA and CDR2 YSLEER. The receptor comes from a man in his late teens or twenties in good health. The sample comprised naive CD4+ T cells sorted from blood. Subset described: CD45RA+ positively selected. V gene TRBV4-3 combines with J gene TRBJ1-5, with a possible D match to TRBD1 (6 bases). The CDR3 sequence: CASSQDRGSNQPQHF. DNA of the CDR3: TGCGCCAGCAGCCAAGATAGGGGGAGCAATCAGCCCCAGCATTTT.